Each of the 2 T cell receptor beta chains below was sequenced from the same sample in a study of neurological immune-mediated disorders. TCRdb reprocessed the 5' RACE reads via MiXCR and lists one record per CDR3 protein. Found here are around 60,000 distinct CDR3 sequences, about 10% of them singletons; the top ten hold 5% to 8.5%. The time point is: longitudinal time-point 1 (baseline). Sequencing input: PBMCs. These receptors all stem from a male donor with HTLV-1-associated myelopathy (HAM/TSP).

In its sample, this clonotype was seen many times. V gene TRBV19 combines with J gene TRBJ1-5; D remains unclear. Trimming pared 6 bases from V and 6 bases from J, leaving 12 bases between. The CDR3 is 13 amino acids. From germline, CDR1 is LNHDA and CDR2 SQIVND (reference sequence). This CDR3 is CASSQAFGQPQHF. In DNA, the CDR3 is TGTGCCAGTAGCCAAGCCTTTGGTCAGCCCCAGCATTTT.

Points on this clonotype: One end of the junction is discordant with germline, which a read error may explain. The CDR3 coding sequence is TGTGGCAGCAGCCCCGCCGGGAACCGCCGTGAGCAGTTCTTC. This sequence encodes CGSSPAGNRREQFF. The V and J genes are TRBV7-2 and TRBJ2-1; the D gene is possibly TRBD2 (5 bases). Germline loops: CDR1 SGHTA, CDR2 FQGNSA. This CDR3 has 14 amino acids.